This TCR beta chain was sequenced during a study of glioma-infiltrating T cells after dendritic cell vaccination. Up to about 2 ug genomic DNA was used for TCRB CDR3 amplification. The assay was immunoSEQ multiplex PCR, and TCRdb's table has in-frame clones only and misses some. The sample gives 80,000 to 100,000 clones, 79% of which show up once; under 7% is in the top ten. Germline V gene lookup returns CDR1 SNHLY and CDR2 FYNNEI. The CDR3 runs 14 residues. The germline V and J ends were trimmed by 4 bases and 11 bases, with 17 bases remaining between them. Broader study findings: Longer survival after dendritic cell vaccination followed higher pretreatment TIL content.

About this clone: Its antigen remains unknown.

This chain links TRBV2 with TRBJ1-4; D is perhaps TRBD1 (5 bases). The sequencing used blood, collected before dendritic cell vaccination. The clonotype was recovered from a human donor with glioblastoma. As DNA, the CDR3 is TGTGCCAGCAGTGGGGAGGACATTCTTGGGAAACTGTTTTTT. Residues: CASSGEDILGKLFF.